One and the same sample provided the 31 T cell receptor beta chains below, sequenced in a study of T cell clones after liver transplantation. Profiling relied on immunoSEQ multiplex PCR, and the TCRdb table lists in-frame clones only, not all of them. The sample has about 68,000 clones; 80% to 95% are singletons. The sample in question was CD4+ T cells from blood, obtained approximately 25 months after liver transplant. Every receptor here comes from a human patient who received a liver transplant. These T cells may partly come from the graft donor.

The rearrangement uses TRBV7-8 and TRBJ1-2, with D unclear. V gave up 2 bases and J gave up 0 bases, with 16 bases separating them. The CDR3 consists of 17 residues. The germline gives CDR1 SGHVS, CDR2 FQNEAQ. CDR3 DNA sequence: TGTGCCAGCAGCTTATCGGCAGTCCCCTTACCTAACTATGGCTACACCTTC. This encodes CASSLSAVPLPNYGYTF.

The J gene is TRBJ2-6, the V gene TRBV28, with D tentatively TRBD1 or TRBD2 (5 bases each). The V gene's germline CDR1 is MDHEN and CDR2 SYDVKM. Trimming took off 8 bases at V and 0 bases at J, with 20 bases between the two ends. The CDR3 consists of 18 residues. CDR3 coding DNA: TGTGCCAGCCGTGAACCCGGGACGGCCAGCTCTGGGGCCAACGTCCTGACTTTC. It codes for CASREPGTASSGANVLTF.

The rearrangement links TRBV5-6 to TRBJ2-5, with 9 bases aligning to TRBD1. The V gene's germline CDR1 is SGHDT and CDR2 YYEEEE. This CDR3 region has 15 residues. Trimming removed 7 bases from V and 5 bases from J; junction bases left unmatched: 12. CDR3 DNA sequence: TGTGCCAGCTATACGGGACAGGGTGGGATGGAGACCCAGTACTTC. As protein: CASYTGQGGMETQYF.

CDR3 sequence (DNA): TGTGCCAGCAGCCAAGAGTTAGACCCCTACAATGAGCAGTTCTTC. This codes for CASSQELDPYNEQFF. V is TRBV4-2 and J is TRBJ2-1, with no clear D. CDR1 is LGHNA and CDR2 is YNFKEQ in the germline V gene. The CDR3 length is 15 residues. V lost 0 bases, J lost 2 bases, and 8 bases lay in between.

The chain joins TRBV7-6 to TRBJ2-1, with a tentative D call TRBD2 (6 bases). Germline CDR1 SGHVS, CDR2 FNYEAQ. Trimming removed 1 base at V and 8 bases at J, with 12 bases between. The CDR3 spans 14 residues. CDR3 residues: CASSLVRERDEQFF. The CDR3 DNA sequence: TGTGCCAGCAGCTTAGTCCGGGAGCGCGATGAGCAGTTCTTC.

The chain couples TRBV5-1 to TRBJ2-5; tentatively, D is TRBD1 or TRBD2 (5 bases each). Trimming removed 0 bases from V and 4 bases from J, with 10 bases in between. Germline V gives CDR1 SGHRS, CDR2 YFSETQ. The CDR3 spans 14 residues. As DNA, the CDR3 is TGCGCCAGCAGCTTGGCCGACAGCGGAGAGACCCAGTACTTC. This codes for CASSLADSGETQYF.

This chain joins TRBV2 and TRBJ2-4, with TRBD2 as a possible D gene (5 bases). From germline, CDR1 is SNHLY and CDR2 FYNNEI. The germline V and J ends were trimmed by 4 bases and 5 bases, with 12 bases remaining between them. The CDR3 loop spans 14 amino acids. The CDR3 protein is CASSVIRGENIQYF. CDR3 nucleotide sequence: TGTGCCAGCAGTGTTATCCGGGGAGAAAACATTCAGTACTTC.

The chain carries TRBV4-1 and TRBJ2-3, with 7 bases lining up with TRBD1. CDR3 size: 14 residues. Germline assignment: CDR1 MGHRA and CDR2 YSYEKL. Unmatched junction bases numbered 4, after V lost 2 bases and J lost 5 bases. The CDR3 DNA is TGCGCCAGCAGCCAATCTCGGGACAGAGATACGCAGTATTTT. Translating it yields CASSQSRDRDTQYF.

The chain carries TRBV7-3 and TRBJ2-1; D gene unclear. The CDR3 totals 13 residues. V was trimmed by 0 bases and J by 9 bases, leaving 9 bases between them. Germline V lookup: CDR1 SGHTA, CDR2 FQGTGA. As DNA, the CDR3 is TGTGCCAGCAGCTTAACCGCCAGAGGTGAGCAGTTCTTC. It yields the protein CASSLTARGEQFF.

The V call is TRBV19, the J call TRBJ2-3; TRBD1 matches 8 bases. The V segment lost 6 bases and the J segment 2 bases; nucleotides outside the gene matches: 16. This CDR3 spans 18 amino acids. Germline CDR1 LNHDA, CDR2 SQIVND (reference sequence). The CDR3, as DNA: TGTGCCAGTAGGGGAAGACAGGGGTCCGCAGGCTTCACAGATACGCAGTATTTT. It encodes CASRGRQGSAGFTDTQYF.

This chain uses TRBV7-9 with TRBJ2-7, with 7 nucleotides matching TRBD1. The V gene end was trimmed by 5 bases and the J gene end by 3 bases; junction bases not matched to a gene: 7. Germline loops: CDR1 SEHNR, CDR2 FQNEAQ (reference sequence). The CDR3 covers 14 residues. For the CDR3, the DNA is TGTGCCAGCAGCCGGGGACAGCCTTTCTACGAGCAGTACTTC. It is translated as CASSRGQPFYEQYF.

V gene TRBV21-1 combines with J gene TRBJ2-3; the table's TRBD2 call for D was not verified on the DNA. TRBV21-1 is a known pseudogene. This CDR3 spans 20 amino acids. CDR3 loop: CASSSPHSPGTSGKADTQYF. Here the CDR3 DNA reads TGTGCCAGCAGCAGTCCCCACTCTCCCGGGACTAGCGGGAAGGCAGATACGCAGTATTTT.

V and J are TRBV10-1 and TRBJ2-1; TRBD1 matches 7 bases. This CDR3 is 13 amino acids long. Trimming took 10 bases from V and 3 from J; bases not matched to a gene: 6. Germline assignment: CDR1 WNHNN and CDR2 SYGVQD (reference sequence). Written as DNA, the CDR3 is TGCGCCACCTCCGGGACAGTCTACAATGAGCAGTTCTTC. Protein: CATSGTVYNEQFF.

J is TRBJ1-1 and V is TRBV5-4, with D uncertain. Germline V gene lookup returns CDR1 SGHNT and CDR2 YYREEE (reference sequence). This CDR3 is built from 12 residues. V was cut by 6 bases and J by 5 bases, with 11 bases left in between. The CDR3 here is CASTPEGTEAFF. The CDR3 DNA is TGTGCCAGCACCCCTGAGGGTACTGAAGCTTTCTTT.

This rearrangement joins TRBV4-3 to TRBJ1-6, with unresolved D. Looked up from germline, CDR1 is LGHNA and CDR2 is YSLEER. CDR3 size: 13 residues. Trimming pared 0 bases from V and 8 bases from J, leaving 5 bases between. The CDR3 DNA reads TGCGCCAGCAGCCAAGATCCCGATTCACCCCTCCACTTT. Translation gives CASSQDPDSPLHF.

The chain combines TRBV7-9 with TRBJ1-2; 11 bases fit TRBD1. CDR3 length: 15 amino acids. The V segment lost 5 bases and the J segment 6 bases; nucleotides outside the gene matches: 8. CDR1 and CDR2 from the germline V gene are SEHNR and FQNEAQ (reference sequence). The CDR3 coding sequence is TGTGCCAGCAGCCCCTCCGGGACAGGGGGTAATGGCTACACCTTC. It encodes CASSPSGTGGNGYTF.

The chain uses TRBV28 and TRBJ2-2; the D is unclear. The V end lost 3 bases, the J end lost 2 bases, and 13 bases lay between the germline ends. Germline V CDR1 and CDR2: MDHEN, SYDVKM. The CDR3 sequence is 16 residues long. The CDR3 sequence is CASSFSAGRNTGELFF. The CDR3 DNA is TGTGCCAGCAGTTTTTCGGCAGGACGAAACACCGGGGAGCTGTTTTTT. Full variable domain (remainder filled in from reference TRBV28 and TRBJ2-2): DVKVTQSSRYLVKRTGEKVFLECVQDMDHENMFWYRQDPGLGLRLIYFSYDVKMKEKGDIPEGYSVSREKKERFSLILESASTNQTSMYLCASSFSAGRNTGELFFGEGSRLTVL.

Turning to this clone: One junction end does not reproduce the germline sequence, and a read error may be involved. CDR3 sequence: CASSSGPGQGILF. CDR3 bases: TGTGCCAGCAGTTCGGGCCCCGGACAGGGGATTCTCTTC. The rearrangement links TRBV6-6 to TRBJ2-1; 9 bases fit TRBD1. This CDR3 contains 13 residues. Germline loops: CDR1 MNHNY, CDR2 SVGAGI (reference sequence).

The V and J genes are TRBV10-3 and TRBJ2-3; 7 positions agree with TRBD2. V shed 0 bases, J shed 5 bases, and the junction held 14 bases outside the gene matches. This CDR3 has 18 residues. CDR1 is ENHRY and CDR2 is SYGVKD in the germline V gene. The CDR3 region is CAISESQAGTGRGDTQYF. The CDR3 DNA reads as TGTGCCATCAGTGAGTCGCAAGCGGGAACGGGTCGGGGAGATACGCAGTATTTT.

The J gene is TRBJ2-5, the V gene TRBV5-6; D perhaps matches TRBD1 (6 bases). V dropped 4 bases and J dropped 5 bases, with 21 bases sitting between them. The CDR3 sequence is 16 residues long. Per germline, CDR1 SGHDT and CDR2 YYEEEE. Here the CDR3 DNA reads TGTGCCAGCAGCCCCGGGACAAGTTTGGCTTTCGAGACCCAGTACTTC. Translating it yields CASSPGTSLAFETQYF.

J is TRBJ2-1 and V is TRBV7-7; D perhaps matches TRBD2 (6 bases). The V gene lost 5 bases and the J gene lost 9 bases, with 20 bases spanning the gap. The CDR3 is 15 amino acids. The germline V gene has CDR1 SSHAT and CDR2 FNYEAQ (reference sequence). CDR3 sequence: CASSTDPGGIAEQFF. As DNA, the CDR3 is TGTGCCAGCAGCACGGACCCCGGGGGAATTGCTGAGCAGTTCTTC. Variable domain in full (rest from reference TRBV7-7 and TRBJ2-1): GAGVSQSPRYKVTKRGQDVTLRCDPISSHATLYWYQQALGQGPEFLTYFNYEAQPDKSGLPSDRFSAERPEGSISTLTIQRTEQRDSAMYRCASSTDPGGIAEQFFGPGTRLTVL.

This chain connects TRBV10-3 to TRBJ1-2; TRBD1 agrees at 8 bases. Germline CDR1 ENHRY, CDR2 SYGVKD. J gave up 4 bases and V 2 bases, and 6 bases lay outside the gene matches. The CDR3 contains 15 residues. The CDR3 sequence is CAISEKDRASYGYTF. The CDR3 region has the DNA TGTGCCATCAGTGAGAAGGACAGGGCGAGCTATGGCTACACCTTC.

V usage is TRBV6-5 and J usage is TRBJ1-1; the D gene is possibly TRBD1 (6 bases). Germline assignment: CDR1 MNHEY and CDR2 SVGAGI. V gave up 8 bases and J gave up 5 bases, with 15 bases separating them. The CDR3 spans 13 residues. CDR3: CASRGGQGTEAFF. In DNA form, the CDR3 reads TGTGCCAGCCGGGGGGGGCAGGGTACTGAAGCTTTCTTT.

The CDR3 DNA is TGTGCCAGCAGTTACGTAGGGTGGAACACTGAAGCTTTCTTT. It specifies CASSYVGWNTEAFF. This chain connects TRBV6-5 to TRBJ1-1; D remains unclear. The CDR3 runs 14 residues. Germline V gene lookup returns CDR1 MNHEY and CDR2 SVGAGI. V was trimmed by 2 bases and J by 1 base, leaving 8 bases between them.

This clone was detected once. J is TRBJ2-5 and V is TRBV5-4, with D perhaps assigned TRBD1 or TRBD2 (6 bases each). The CDR3 covers 16 residues. Per germline, CDR1 SGHNT and CDR2 YYREEE (reference sequence). V lost 3 bases, J lost 4 bases, and 19 bases lay in between. CDR3 sequence reads: CASSSGGQGMGETQYF. The CDR3 nucleotides read TGTGCCAGCAGCTCCGGAGGGCAGGGGATGGGAGAGACCCAGTACTTC.

The rearrangement links TRBV29-1 to TRBJ2-5, with a tentative D call TRBD1 (6 bases). The last part of the DNA fits TRBJ2-7 better; the J call may be wrong. The CDR3 consists of 12 residues. Germline CDR1 reads SQVTM; CDR2 reads ANQGSEA. In nucleotides, the CDR3 is TGCAGCGTTGCGCCAGGGGCCTACGAGCAGTACTTC. Its translation: CSVAPGAYEQYF.

The rearrangement uses TRBV25-1 and TRBJ2-5; TRBD1 aligns across 7 bases. Per germline, CDR1 MGHDK and CDR2 SYGVNS. V lost 3 bases to trimming and J lost 2 bases; unmatched junction nucleotides: 6. The CDR3 is made up of 15 amino acids. Here the CDR3 DNA reads TGTGCCAGCAGTGATATGAGACAGGGTCAAGAGACCCAGTACTTC. This gives the protein CASSDMRQGQETQYF.

The gene calls are TRBV7-9 and TRBJ1-2, with D maybe TRBD1 (5 bases). CDR3 size: 13 residues. CDR1 is SEHNR, CDR2 FQNEAQ, per germline (reference sequence). Trimming cost V 2 bases and J 8 bases, with 12 bases left between them. CDR3 sequence reads: CASSLQGLKGYTF. The CDR3 DNA sequence: TGTGCCAGCAGCTTACAGGGCTTGAAGGGCTACACCTTC.

The chain uses TRBV6-7 and TRBJ2-2, with a tentative D call TRBD2 (6 bases). TRBV6-7 is reported as an ORF; its role is uncertain. Deletions cut 0 bases from V and 5 bases from J, with 19 bases between. The CDR3 sequence is 18 residues long. This chain's CDR3 is CASSYSGRHKGQTGELFF. The CDR3 DNA sequence: TGTGCCAGCAGTTACTCGGGGAGGCACAAGGGTCAGACCGGGGAGCTGTTTTTT.

The gene calls are TRBV10-3 and TRBJ2-7; D is possibly TRBD1 (6 bases). Germline V gene sequence: CDR1 ENHRY, CDR2 SYGVKD. Between the trimmed V and J ends, which lost 0 bases and 0 bases, there was a span of 12 bases. This CDR3 has 16 amino acids. The CDR3 DNA is TGTGCCATCAGTGAGTCGACAGGCGCCGGCTCCTACGAGCAGTACTTC. This codes for CAISESTGAGSYEQYF.

The chain combines TRBV7-2 with TRBJ2-1, with D hard to call. V lost 1 base and J lost 4, with 11 bases in between. This CDR3 is built from 15 residues. CDR1 SGHTA and CDR2 FQGNSA come from the germline V gene. DNA of the CDR3: TGTGCCAGCAGCTTAGTATTCCTACAGTACAATGAGCAGTTCTTC. This codes for CASSLVFLQYNEQFF.